One sample yielded the 3 T cell receptor beta chains listed below, sequenced in a study of blood T cell repertoires in COVID-19. Clones were read by immunoSEQ multiplex PCR, and TCRdb kept only the in-frame ones, dropping some. The sample includes over 95,000 clones, around nine tenths of them seen just once. Sequenced: peripheral blood. The receptor set was obtained from a woman in her 70s who had recovered from COVID-19.

The chain uses TRBV11-2 and TRBJ2-1; 10 bases line up with TRBD2. The CDR3 covers 15 residues. V lost 3 bases, J lost 3 bases, and 2 bases stayed unmatched. Germline CDR1 is SGHAT and CDR2 is FQNNGV. The CDR3 reads CASSFLAGVYNEQFF. DNA of the CDR3: TGTGCCAGCAGCTTCCTAGCGGGAGTCTACAATGAGCAGTTCTTC.

CDR3 protein: CASSQDQGLGYGYTF. The CDR3 nucleotides read TGCGCCAGCAGCCAAGATCAGGGGTTGGGGTATGGCTACACCTTC. The V call is TRBV4-3, the J call TRBJ1-2; the D gene is possibly TRBD1 (6 bases). This CDR3 has 15 residues. Germline V lookup: CDR1 LGHNA, CDR2 YSLEER. Trimming stripped 0 bases from V and 5 bases from J, with 13 bases between.

V usage is TRBV10-3 and J usage is TRBJ1-5, with a weak D call TRBD1 (6 bases). In germline, CDR1 is ENHRY, CDR2 SYGVKD. The CDR3 length is 13 residues. V lost 3 bases to trimming and J lost 5 bases, with 8 bases between them. CDR3 in DNA: TGTGCCATCAGTGAAGGGGGGGATCAGCCCCAGCATTTT. It encodes CAISEGGDQPQHF.